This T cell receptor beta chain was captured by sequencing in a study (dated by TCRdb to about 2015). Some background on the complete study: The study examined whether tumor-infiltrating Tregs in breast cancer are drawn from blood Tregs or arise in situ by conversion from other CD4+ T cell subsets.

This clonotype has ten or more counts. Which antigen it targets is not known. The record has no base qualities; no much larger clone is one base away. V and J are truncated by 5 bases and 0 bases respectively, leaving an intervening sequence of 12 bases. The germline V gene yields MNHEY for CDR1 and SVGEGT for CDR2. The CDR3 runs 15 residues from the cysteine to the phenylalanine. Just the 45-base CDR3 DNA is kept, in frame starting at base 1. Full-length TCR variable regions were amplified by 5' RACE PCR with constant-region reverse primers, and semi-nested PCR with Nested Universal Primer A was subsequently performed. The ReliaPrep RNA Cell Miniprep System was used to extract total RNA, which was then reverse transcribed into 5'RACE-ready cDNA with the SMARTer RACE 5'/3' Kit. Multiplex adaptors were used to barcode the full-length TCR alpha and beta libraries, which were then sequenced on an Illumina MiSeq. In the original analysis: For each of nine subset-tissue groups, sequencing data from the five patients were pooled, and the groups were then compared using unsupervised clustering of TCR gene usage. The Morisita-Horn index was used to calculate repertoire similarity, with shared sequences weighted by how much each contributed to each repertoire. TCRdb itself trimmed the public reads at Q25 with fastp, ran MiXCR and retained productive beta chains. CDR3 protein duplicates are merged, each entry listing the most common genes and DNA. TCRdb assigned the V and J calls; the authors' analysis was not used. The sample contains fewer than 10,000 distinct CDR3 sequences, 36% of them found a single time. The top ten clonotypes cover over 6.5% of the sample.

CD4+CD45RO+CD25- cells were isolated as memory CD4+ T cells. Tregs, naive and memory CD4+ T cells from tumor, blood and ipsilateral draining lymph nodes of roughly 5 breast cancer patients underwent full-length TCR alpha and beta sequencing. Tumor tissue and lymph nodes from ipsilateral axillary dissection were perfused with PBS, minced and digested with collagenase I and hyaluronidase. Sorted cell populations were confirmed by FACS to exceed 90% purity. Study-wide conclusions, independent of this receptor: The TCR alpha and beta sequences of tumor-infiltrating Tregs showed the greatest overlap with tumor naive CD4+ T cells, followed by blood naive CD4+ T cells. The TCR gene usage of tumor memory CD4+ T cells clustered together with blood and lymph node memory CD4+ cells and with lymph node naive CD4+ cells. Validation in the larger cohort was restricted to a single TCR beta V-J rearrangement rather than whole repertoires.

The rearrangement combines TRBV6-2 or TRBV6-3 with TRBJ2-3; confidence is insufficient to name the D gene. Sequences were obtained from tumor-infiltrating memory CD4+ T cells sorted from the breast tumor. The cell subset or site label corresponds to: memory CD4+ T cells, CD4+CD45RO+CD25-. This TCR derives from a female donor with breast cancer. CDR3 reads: CASSIRLTSTDTQYF. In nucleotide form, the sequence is TGTGCCAGCAGTATAAGACTCACTAGCACAGATACGCAGTATTTT.